Following are 32 T cell receptor beta chains from one sample sequenced in a study of cytomegalovirus exposure and HLA in healthy donors. Primers for the PCR totalled 60 Vbeta and 13 Jbeta. This table comes from immunoSEQ multiplex PCR, and its TCRdb copy is limited to in-frame clones, with some not included. The data show tens of thousands of clones, and the top ten clones hold about 2.5%. Input material: PBMCs. These receptor sequences come from a female donor in good health and CMV-seronegative.

V gene TRBV30 combines with J gene TRBJ2-3, with 7 bases lining up with TRBD2. From germline, CDR1 is GTSNPN and CDR2 SVGIG (reference sequence). The CDR3 totals 15 residues. Trimming took 5 bases from V and 3 from J; bases not matched to a gene: 11. This chain's CDR3 is CAWGRPAGVTDTQYF. CDR3 coding DNA: TGTGCCTGGGGGAGACCCGCGGGAGTAACAGATACGCAGTATTTT.

As concerns this clone: At one boundary the junction diverges from the germline segment, which might be a read error. The V and J genes are TRBV9 and TRBJ1-1; D possibly corresponds to TRBD1 (5 bases). Germline V CDR1 and CDR2: SGDLS, YYNGEE. There are 13 residues in the CDR3. CDR3 loop: CASTRGGNSEAFF. The CDR3 coding sequence is TGTGCCAGCACCCGGGGGGGGAACAGTGAAGCTTTCTTT.

The V call is TRBV4-3, the J call TRBJ1-2; the D gene is possibly TRBD1 (6 bases). V dropped 4 bases and J dropped 8 bases, with 17 bases sitting between them. The CDR3 spans 14 residues. Germline V gives CDR1 LGHNA, CDR2 YSLEER. CDR3 region: CASSPETGIRGYTF. CDR3 sequence (DNA): TGCGCCAGCAGCCCGGAGACAGGAATACGGGGCTACACCTTC.

The rearrangement uses TRBV11-1 and TRBJ1-2; unclear D gene. CDR1 and CDR2 (germline): SGHAT, FQDESV (reference sequence). The V end lost 1 base, the J end lost 0 bases, and 9 bases lay between the germline ends. The CDR3 has 15 residues. CDR3 nucleotides: TGTGCCAGCAGCTTAGAACCGGAGCCTAACTATGGCTACACCTTC. Translated: CASSLEPEPNYGYTF.

The rearrangement joins TRBV5-4 to TRBJ2-1; 11 nucleotides align to TRBD2. This CDR3 spans 15 amino acids. The junction had 4 bases not matched to a gene; V was cut back by 4 bases and J by 4 bases. Germline V gene data show CDR1 as SGHNT and CDR2 as YYREEE (reference sequence). The CDR3 loop is CASSPLAGGYNEQFF. CDR3 sequence (DNA): TGTGCCAGCAGCCCTCTAGCGGGGGGTTACAATGAGCAGTTCTTC. Complete variable domain (other parts from reference TRBV5-4 and TRBJ2-1): ETGVTQSPTHLIKTRGQQVTLRCSSQSGHNTVSWYQQALGQGPQFIFQYYREEENGRGNFPPRFSGLQFPNYSSELNVNALELDDSALYLCASSPLAGGYNEQFFGPGTRLTVL.

This rearrangement joins TRBV10-3 to TRBJ2-7; 11 bases map to TRBD1. Trimming at V came to 0 bases and at J to 9 bases, leaving 4 bases not matched to a gene. The germline gives CDR1 ENHRY, CDR2 SYGVKD. This CDR3 spans 14 amino acids. The CDR3 reads CAISESGTGGMQYF. The CDR3 DNA reads TGTGCCATCAGTGAGTCTGGGACAGGGGGTATGCAGTACTTC.

This chain joins TRBV2 and TRBJ2-4; D uncertain. CDR3 size: 12 residues. Germline CDR1 is SNHLY and CDR2 is FYNNEI. V dropped 4 bases and J dropped 3 bases, with 4 bases sitting between them. CDR3 bases: TGTGCCAGCAGTGTCGTCAAAAACATTCAGTACTTC. It encodes CASSVVKNIQYF.

The chain couples TRBV6-5 to TRBJ1-1; TRBD1 might be the D (5 bases). V gave up 4 bases and J gave up 0 bases, with 9 bases separating them. Per germline, CDR1 MNHEY and CDR2 SVGAGI. This CDR3 has 14 residues. CDR3 bases: TGTGCCAGCAGTTCCCGGGGGGTGAACACTGAAGCTTTCTTT. It translates to CASSSRGVNTEAFF.

The chain is built from TRBV4-1 and TRBJ2-2; 10 bases are shared with TRBD2. Trimming removed 2 bases from V and 6 bases from J; junction bases left unmatched: 6. The germline gives CDR1 MGHRA, CDR2 YSYEKL. The CDR3 has 16 residues. For the CDR3, the DNA is TGCGCCAGCAGCCAACTAGCGGGAGAGGTGTCCGGGGAGCTGTTTTTT. This sequence encodes CASSQLAGEVSGELFF.

CDR3 amino acids: CASSGFTGLAGGEQYF. DNA for the CDR3: TGTGCCAGCAGTGGATTTACAGGACTAGCGGGAGGCGAGCAGTACTTC. The rearrangement links TRBV2 to TRBJ2-7; 14 bases are shared with TRBD2. CDR3 length: 16 residues. The germline V gene encodes CDR1 SNHLY and CDR2 FYNNEI. The V gene end was trimmed by 4 bases and the J gene end by 6 bases; junction bases not matched to a gene: 8.

The chain recombines TRBV18 with TRBJ2-5; D possibly corresponds to TRBD2 (5 bases). With 0 bases removed from V and 2 bases from J, the gap between germline ends came to 7 bases. The CDR3 has 14 amino acids. In germline, CDR1 is KGHSH, CDR2 LQKENI. The CDR3 is CASSPPGLQETQYF. The DNA for the CDR3 is TGTGCCAGCTCACCACCCGGACTTCAAGAGACCCAGTACTTC.

CDR3: CASSYQGIGEAFF. CDR3 coding DNA: TGTGCCAGCAGCTACCAGGGGATCGGTGAAGCTTTCTTT. The chain employs TRBV7-3 and TRBJ1-1; tentatively, D is TRBD1 (6 bases). In germline, CDR1 is SGHTA, CDR2 FQGTGA. CDR3 length: 13 amino acids. The V end lost 4 bases, the J end lost 7 bases, and 13 bases lay between the germline ends.

The chain couples TRBV30 to TRBJ1-5; 11 bases are shared with TRBD1. CDR1 and CDR2 (germline): GTSNPN, SVGIG (reference sequence). V shed 4 bases and J 5 bases; nucleotides not matched to a gene: 7. The CDR3 spans 15 residues. The CDR3, as DNA: TGTGCCTGGACCTCCGGACAGGGGGCATATCAGCCCCAGCATTTT. It yields the protein CAWTSGQGAYQPQHF.

The chain links TRBV9 to TRBJ1-1; D not certain. The V end was cut by 2 bases, the J end by 2 bases, with 13 bases between. CDR3 size: 15 residues. CDR1 is SGDLS and CDR2 is YYNGEE in the germline V gene. CDR3 residues: CASSVYGESNTEAFF. Written as DNA, the CDR3 is TGTGCCAGCAGCGTTTATGGGGAGAGCAACACTGAAGCTTTCTTT.

About this clone: Its ends do not fully match the called genes, so a read error is possible. This rearrangement joins TRBV4-2 to TRBJ1-6; no definite D call. This CDR3 is 16 amino acids long. Germline V CDR1 and CDR2: LGHNA, YNFKEQ. Written as DNA, the CDR3 is TGTGCCAGCAGCCAAGGACTGGCCAGCGGAAATTCACCCCTCCCCTTT. Its protein is CASSQGLASGNSPLPF.

The CDR3 DNA follows: TGTGCCAGCAGCTTGAGCGGGGAGCTGTTTTTT. Its translation: CASSLSGELFF. The chain joins TRBV13 to TRBJ2-2; unclear D gene. V dropped 3 bases and J dropped 7 bases, with 3 bases sitting between them. This CDR3 region has 11 residues. Germline CDR1 and CDR2: PRHDT and FYEKMQ (reference sequence).

This chain joins TRBV5-1 and TRBJ2-1; 12 nucleotides agree with TRBD1. The CDR3 sequence is 14 residues long. Germline-derived CDR1 and CDR2 are SGHRS and YFSETQ. With V trimmed by 2 bases and J by 14 bases, 8 bases remained unmatched. CDR3 nucleotides: TGCGCCAGCAGCTTCGGGACAGGGGGCGATGGGAAGTTCTTC. Translated, it gives CASSFGTGGDGKFF. Full variable domain (remainder filled in from reference TRBV5-1 and TRBJ2-1): KAGVTQTPRYLIKTRGQQVTLSCSPISGHRSVSWYQQTPGQGLQFLFEYFSETQRNKGNFPGRFSGRQFSNSRSEMNVSTLELGDSALYLCASSFGTGGDGKFFGPGTRLTVL.

The genes are TRBV7-3 and TRBJ1-1, with 7 bases fitting TRBD1. Germline assignment: CDR1 SGHTA and CDR2 FQGTGA. The J segment lost 7 bases and the V segment lost 3 bases, leaving 8 bases of the junction unmatched. CDR3 length: 14 amino acids. CDR3 residues: CASSFDREIDEAFF. The CDR3 nucleotides are TGTGCCAGCAGCTTCGACAGGGAAATTGATGAAGCTTTCTTT.

This sequence joins TRBV5-1 and TRBJ2-7, with 8 bases that match TRBD1. The length of the CDR3 is 14 residues. CDR1 and CDR2 from the germline V gene are SGHRS and YFSETQ. V gave up 2 bases and J gave up 3 bases; unmatched junction bases: 4. CDR3 DNA sequence: TGCGCCAGCAGCTTCGCACAGGGGGTCTACGAGCAGTACTTC. Translating it yields CASSFAQGVYEQYF.

The chain recombines TRBV5-6 with TRBJ1-2, with a weak D call TRBD1 (6 bases). The length of the CDR3 is 18 residues. CDR1 and CDR2 from the germline V gene are SGHDT and YYEEEE. Trimming took off 2 bases at V and 0 bases at J, with 20 bases between the two ends. CDR3 protein: CASSFGQGLAASNYGYTF. For the CDR3, the DNA is TGTGCCAGCAGCTTCGGCCAGGGGTTGGCCGCTTCTAACTATGGCTACACCTTC.

The chain combines TRBV6-1 with TRBJ2-7; no reliable D call. The V end was cut by 2 bases, the J end by 2 bases, with 16 bases between. This CDR3 has 16 residues. Looked up from germline, CDR1 is MNHNS and CDR2 is SASEGT. The CDR3 loop is CASSELALPSAYEQYF. In DNA, the CDR3 is TGTGCCAGCAGTGAATTGGCCCTCCCGAGCGCCTACGAGCAGTACTTC.

The V gene is TRBV4-3, the J gene TRBJ2-1; a possible D gene is TRBD2 (6 bases). The CDR3 runs to 17 residues. From germline, CDR1 is LGHNA and CDR2 YSLEER. The V end lost 0 bases, the J end lost 9 bases, and 21 bases lay between the germline ends. The CDR3 nucleotides read TGCGCCAGCAGCCAAGATGTTGTGACTAGGGCCCTCGGTGAGCAGTTCTTC. Its protein product is CASSQDVVTRALGEQFF.

The chain links TRBV6-5 to TRBJ2-7; D call uncertain. The CDR3 length is 11 residues. Between the trimmed V and J ends, which lost 2 bases and 5 bases, there was a span of 4 bases. CDR1 and CDR2 (germline): MNHEY, SVGAGI. CDR3 protein: CASSYLDEQYF. The CDR3 DNA is TGTGCCAGCAGTTACCTAGACGAGCAGTACTTC.

The chain has TRBV7-6 and TRBJ2-2; a weak D match, TRBD2 (6 bases). Trimming shortened V by 0 bases and J by 0 bases, and 8 bases separated the two germline ends. The CDR3 is made up of 16 amino acids. Germline assignment: CDR1 SGHVS and CDR2 FNYEAQ. CDR3 DNA sequence: TGTGCCAGCAGCTTAGCGCGGGGACCGAACACCGGGGAGCTGTTTTTT. It translates to CASSLARGPNTGELFF. The complete variable domain, with remaining parts taken from reference TRBV7-6 and TRBJ2-2, reads GAGVSQSPRYKVTKRGQDVALRCDPISGHVSLYWYRQALGQGPEFLTYFNYEAQQDKSGLPNDRFSAERPEGSISTLTIQRTEQRDSAMYRCASSLARGPNTGELFFGEGSRLTVL.

V is TRBV6-5 and J is TRBJ1-2; 8 nucleotides line up with TRBD1. The V and J ends lost 5 bases and 3 bases, in that order; junction bases with no gene match: 8. Germline loops: CDR1 MNHEY, CDR2 SVGAGI. The CDR3 extends over 15 amino acids. CDR3 sequence (DNA): TGTGCCAGCAGTCCCTCTCAGGGGGCCCACTATGGCTACACCTTC. Its protein product is CASSPSQGAHYGYTF.

The genes are TRBV5-1 and TRBJ1-2; TRBD1 might be the D (6 bases). The V and J ends lost 0 bases and 3 bases respectively, with 15 bases between them. CDR3 length: 16 residues. Germline CDR1 reads SGHRS; CDR2 reads YFSETQ. The CDR3 DNA sequence: TGCGCCAGCAGCTTGGTAAGAAGAGGGACACACTATGGCTACACCTTC. Translated: CASSLVRRGTHYGYTF. The complete variable domain, with remaining parts taken from reference TRBV5-1 and TRBJ1-2, reads KAGVTQTPRYLIKTRGQQVTLSCSPISGHRSVSWYQQTPGQGLQFLFEYFSETQRNKGNFPGRFSGRQFSNSRSEMNVSTLELGDSALYLCASSLVRRGTHYGYTFGSGTRLTVV.

The V call is TRBV30, the J call TRBJ2-2, with 12 bases lining up with TRBD2. CDR1 is GTSNPN and CDR2 is SVGIG in the germline V gene (reference sequence). This CDR3 has 14 amino acids. With 3 bases clipped from V and 6 bases from J, the junction kept 2 bases outside the gene matches. The CDR3 DNA sequence: TGTGCCTGGAGACTAGCGGGAGGTGCCGGGGAGCTGTTTTTT. It translates to CAWRLAGGAGELFF.

The gene calls are TRBV6-5 and TRBJ1-2; 7 bases agree with TRBD1. Germline-derived CDR1 and CDR2 are MNHEY and SVGAGI. V shed 5 bases, J shed 4 bases, and the junction held 4 bases outside the gene matches. The CDR3 extends over 13 amino acids. DNA for the CDR3: TGTGCCAGCAGTACAGGGACAGTCTATGGCTACACCTTC. Residues: CASSTGTVYGYTF.

The chain links TRBV11-2 to TRBJ2-3; 7 bases fit TRBD2. The CDR3 contains 15 residues. V was pared by 6 bases and J by 1 base, with 7 bases of the junction left unmatched. The germline V gene has CDR1 SGHAT and CDR2 FQNNGV. Here the CDR3 reads CASRSIAGRTDTQYF. As DNA, the CDR3 is TGTGCCAGCAGGTCTATAGCGGGTCGCACAGATACGCAGTATTTT.

The chain combines TRBV6-6 with TRBJ2-7; 9 bases fit TRBD1. CDR1 and CDR2 (germline): MNHNY, SVGAGI (reference sequence). This CDR3 spans 13 amino acids. Trimming at V came to 6 bases and at J to 6 bases, leaving 6 bases not matched to a gene. In nucleotides, the CDR3 is TGTGCCAGCAGGTCGGGACAGGGACTCGAGCAGTACTTC. Amino acid sequence: CASRSGQGLEQYF.

The chain combines TRBV29-1 with TRBJ1-4; D gene unclear. Looked up from germline, CDR1 is SQVTM and CDR2 is ANQGSEA. This CDR3 has 15 amino acids. Trimming pared 0 bases from V and 8 bases from J, leaving 16 bases between. This CDR3 is CSVEDPPTGGEKLFF. CDR3 coding DNA: TGCAGCGTTGAAGATCCCCCGACGGGTGGAGAAAAACTGTTTTTT.

The chain combines TRBV9 with TRBJ2-3; D is perhaps TRBD2 (5 bases). The germline gives CDR1 SGDLS, CDR2 YYNGEE. This CDR3 region has 15 residues. V was trimmed by 1 base and J by 0 bases, leaving 9 bases between them. CDR3 region: CASSVRASSTDTQYF. The CDR3 DNA sequence: TGTGCCAGCAGCGTACGTGCTAGCAGCACAGATACGCAGTATTTT.